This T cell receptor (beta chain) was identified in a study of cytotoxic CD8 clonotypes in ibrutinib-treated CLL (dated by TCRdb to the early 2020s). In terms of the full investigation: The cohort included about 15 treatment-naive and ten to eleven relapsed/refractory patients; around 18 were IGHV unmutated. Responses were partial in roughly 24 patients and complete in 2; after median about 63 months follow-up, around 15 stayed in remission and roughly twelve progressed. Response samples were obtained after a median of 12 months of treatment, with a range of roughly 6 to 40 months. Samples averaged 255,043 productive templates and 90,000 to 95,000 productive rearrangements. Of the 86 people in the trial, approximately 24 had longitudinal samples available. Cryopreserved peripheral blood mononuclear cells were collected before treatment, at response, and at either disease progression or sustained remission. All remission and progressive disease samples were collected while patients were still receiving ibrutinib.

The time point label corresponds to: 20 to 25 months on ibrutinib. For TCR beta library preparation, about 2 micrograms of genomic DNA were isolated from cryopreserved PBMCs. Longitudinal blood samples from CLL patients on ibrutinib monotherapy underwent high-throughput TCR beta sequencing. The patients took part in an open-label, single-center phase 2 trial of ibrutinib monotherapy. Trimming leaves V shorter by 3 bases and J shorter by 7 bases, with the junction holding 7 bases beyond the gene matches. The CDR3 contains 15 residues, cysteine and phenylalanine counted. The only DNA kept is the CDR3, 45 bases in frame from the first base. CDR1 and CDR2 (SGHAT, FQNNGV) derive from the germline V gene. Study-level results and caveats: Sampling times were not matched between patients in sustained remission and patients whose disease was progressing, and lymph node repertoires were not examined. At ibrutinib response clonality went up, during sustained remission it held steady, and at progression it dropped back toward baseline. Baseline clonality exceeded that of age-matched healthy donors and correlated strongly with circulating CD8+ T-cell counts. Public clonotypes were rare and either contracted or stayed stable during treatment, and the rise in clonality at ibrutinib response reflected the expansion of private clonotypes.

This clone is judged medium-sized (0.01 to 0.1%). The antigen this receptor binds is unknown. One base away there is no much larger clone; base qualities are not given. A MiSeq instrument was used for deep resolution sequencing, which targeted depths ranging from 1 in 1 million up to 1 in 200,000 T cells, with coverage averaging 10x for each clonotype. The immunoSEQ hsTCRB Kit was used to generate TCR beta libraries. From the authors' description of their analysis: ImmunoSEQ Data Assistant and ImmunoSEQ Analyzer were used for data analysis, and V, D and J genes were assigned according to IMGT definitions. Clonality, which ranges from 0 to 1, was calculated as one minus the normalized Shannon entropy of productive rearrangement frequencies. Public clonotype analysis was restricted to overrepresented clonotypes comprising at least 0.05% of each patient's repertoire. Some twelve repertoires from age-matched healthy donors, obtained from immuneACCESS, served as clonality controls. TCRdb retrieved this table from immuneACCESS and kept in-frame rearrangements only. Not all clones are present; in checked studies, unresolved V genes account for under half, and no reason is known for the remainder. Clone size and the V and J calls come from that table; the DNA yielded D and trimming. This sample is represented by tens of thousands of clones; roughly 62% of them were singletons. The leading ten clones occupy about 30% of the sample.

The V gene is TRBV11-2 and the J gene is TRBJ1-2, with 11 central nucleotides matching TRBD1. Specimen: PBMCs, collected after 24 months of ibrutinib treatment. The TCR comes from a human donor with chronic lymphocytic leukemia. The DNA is TGTGCCAGCAGCTTCACCGGGACAGGGGGATCTGGCTACACCTTC. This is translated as CASSFTGTGGSGYTF.